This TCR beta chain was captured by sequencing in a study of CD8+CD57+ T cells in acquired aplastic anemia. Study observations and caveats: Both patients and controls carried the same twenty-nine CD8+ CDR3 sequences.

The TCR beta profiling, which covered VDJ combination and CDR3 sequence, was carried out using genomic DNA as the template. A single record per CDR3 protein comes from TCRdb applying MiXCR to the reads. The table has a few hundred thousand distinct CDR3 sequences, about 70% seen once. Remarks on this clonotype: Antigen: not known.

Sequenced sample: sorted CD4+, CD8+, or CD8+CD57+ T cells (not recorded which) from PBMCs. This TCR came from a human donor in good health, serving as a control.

CDR3 amino acids: CSARDGRGGIANQPQHF. CDR3 nucleotide sequence: TGCAGTGCTAGAGACGGCAGAGGGGGCATTGCCAATCAGCCCCAGCATTTT. The rearrangement joins TRBV20-1 to TRBJ1-5; the match to TRBD1 covers 7 bases. This CDR3 is 17 amino acids long. Germline V gene lookup returns CDR1 DFQATT and CDR2 SNEGSKA (reference sequence). The V gene end was trimmed by 0 bases and the J gene end by 3 bases; junction bases not matched to a gene: 11.